This is a list of T cell receptor beta chains from one sample in a study of blood T cell repertoires in COVID-19. Some clones are missing from TCRdb's copy, which holds only in-frame ones; the method was immunoSEQ multiplex PCR. This sample has about 200,000 clones; 85% to 95% occur once, and the top ten carry about 0.76%. Sample: peripheral blood. These receptors originate from a man aged 25 to 40 with COVID-19, enrolled during active disease. CDR3s include the opening cysteine and the closing phenylalanine or tryptophan. A D gene is named only where the DNA matches it firmly. Size is omitted from some rows. Given values are once, few, many or a class for expanded clones.

clone size: NA; V gene: TRBV10-1; D gene: NA; J gene: TRBJ2-7; CDR3 DNA: TGCGCCAGCAGTGAGTCGGCAGGGAACGGCGAGCAGTACTTC; CDR3 protein: CASSESAGNGEQYF
clone size: NA; V gene: TRBV3-1/TRBV3-2; D gene: NA; J gene: TRBJ1-2; CDR3 DNA: TGTGCCAGCAGCCAAGAGTTCGCTAACTATGGCTACACCTTC; CDR3 protein: CASSQEFANYGYTF
clone size: few; V gene: TRBV5-1; D gene: NA; J gene: TRBJ1-3; CDR3 DNA: TGCGCCAGCAGCTTGGACGGGGGGATCTCTGGAAACACCATATATTTT; CDR3 protein: CASSLDGGISGNTIYF
clone size: NA; V gene: TRBV9; D gene: NA; J gene: TRBJ2-6; CDR3 DNA: TGTGCCAGCAGCGTCCGTGGGGCCAACGTCCTGACTTTC; CDR3 protein: CASSVRGANVLTF
clone size: NA; V gene: TRBV6-5; D gene: TRBD1; J gene: TRBJ1-5; CDR3 DNA: TGTGCCAGCAGTCCCGGGACAGGGGGCGATCAGCCCCAGCATTTT; CDR3 protein: CASSPGTGGDQPQHF
clone size: NA; V gene: TRBV6-5; D gene: NA; J gene: TRBJ2-3; CDR3 DNA: TGTGCCAGCAGTCGGACAGCTAGCACAGATACGCAGTATTTT; CDR3 protein: CASSRTASTDTQYF
clone size: NA; V gene: TRBV7-2; D gene: NA; J gene: TRBJ1-3; CDR3 DNA: TGTGCCAGCAGCTTAGATCGGAGGAGCTCTGGAAACACCATATATTTT; CDR3 protein: CASSLDRRSSGNTIYF
clone size: NA; V gene: TRBV6-5; D gene: NA; J gene: TRBJ1-6; CDR3 DNA: TGTGCCAGTCAGACAGCCTTTAATTCACCCCTCCACTTT; CDR3 protein: CASQTAFNSPLHF
clone size: NA; V gene: TRBV27; D gene: NA; J gene: TRBJ2-2; CDR3 DNA: TGTGCCAGCAGGATACAGGCAGGTGGCACCGGGGAGCTGTTTTTT; CDR3 protein: CASRIQAGGTGELFF
clone size: NA; V gene: TRBV11-2; D gene: NA; J gene: TRBJ2-1; CDR3 DNA: TGTGCCAGCAGTGGCGGGGGCGGGGATGAGCAGTTCTTC; CDR3 protein: CASSGGGGDEQFF
clone size: NA; V gene: TRBV30; D gene: NA; J gene: TRBJ2-3; CDR3 DNA: TGTGCGGGCCAAGTTGCAGATACGCAGTATTTT; CDR3 protein: CAGQVADTQYF
clone size: NA; V gene: TRBV18; D gene: NA; J gene: TRBJ1-1; CDR3 DNA: TGTGCCAGCTCATCGACAGCCACTGAAGCTTTCTTT; CDR3 protein: CASSSTATEAFF
clone size: NA; V gene: TRBV19; D gene: TRBD1; J gene: TRBJ1-1; CDR3 DNA: TGTGCCAGTAGGAACCCCGGGACAGTGAACACTGAAGCTTTCTTT; CDR3 protein: CASRNPGTVNTEAFF
clone size: NA; V gene: TRBV27; D gene: TRBD2; J gene: TRBJ2-2; CDR3 DNA: TGTGCCAGCAGAAATCCTCCGGGACTAACCACCGGGGAGCTGTTTTTT; CDR3 protein: CASRNPPGLTTGELFF
clone size: NA; V gene: TRBV4-1; D gene: TRBD1; J gene: TRBJ1-4; CDR3 DNA: TGCGCCAGCAGCCAAGGGACAGGAGGAAAAGGAACTAATGAAAAACTGTTTTTT; CDR3 protein: CASSQGTGGKGTNEKLFF
clone size: NA; V gene: TRBV6-5; D gene: TRBD1; J gene: TRBJ1-1; CDR3 DNA: TGTGCCAGCACCGATACAGGGGCATCGAACACTGAAGCTTTCTTT; CDR3 protein: CASTDTGASNTEAFF
clone size: NA; V gene: TRBV7-2; D gene: NA; J gene: TRBJ1-5; CDR3 DNA: TGTGCCAGCAGCCCTGGAGCCACCAGCAATCAGCCCCAGCATTTT; CDR3 protein: CASSPGATSNQPQHF
clone size: once; V gene: TRBV6-5; D gene: NA; J gene: TRBJ1-1; CDR3 DNA: TGTGCCAGCAGTTACTCGATGGGGCCCCACACTGAAGCTTTCTTT; CDR3 protein: CASSYSMGPHTEAFF
clone size: NA; V gene: TRBV30; D gene: NA; J gene: TRBJ1-2; CDR3 DNA: TGTGCCTCGGACCCCTGTTCGACAGGTCCTTCTAACTATGGCTACACCTTC; CDR3 protein: CASDPCSTGPSNYGYTF
clone size: NA; V gene: TRBV23-1; D gene: NA; J gene: TRBJ1-3; CDR3 DNA: TGCGCCAGCAGTCACCCGGACAGATATGGAAACACCATATATTTT; CDR3 protein: CASSHPDRYGNTIYF
clone size: NA; V gene: TRBV30; D gene: NA; J gene: TRBJ2-5; CDR3 DNA: TGTGCCTGGAGTGAGGGGGAGACCCAGTACTTC; CDR3 protein: CAWSEGETQYF
clone size: NA; V gene: TRBV7-2; D gene: NA; J gene: TRBJ2-5; CDR3 DNA: TGTGCCAGCAGCCAGGGCCTGTACCAAGAGACCCAGTACTTC; CDR3 protein: CASSQGLYQETQYF
clone size: NA; V gene: TRBV29-1; D gene: NA; J gene: TRBJ1-2; CDR3 DNA: TGCAGCGTTGAAGAAGGTTGGTGGAGGTCGGGAGAAGGCTACACCTTC; CDR3 protein: CSVEEGWWRSGEGYTF
clone size: NA; V gene: TRBV27; D gene: NA; J gene: TRBJ1-4; CDR3 DNA: TGTGCCAGCAGTCACCCGAAGGGGGTTAATGAAAAACTGTTTTTT; CDR3 protein: CASSHPKGVNEKLFF
clone size: NA; V gene: TRBV10-3; D gene: NA; J gene: TRBJ2-1; CDR3 DNA: TGTGCCGTCGCGACCGGGACTGGGCACAATGAGCAGTTCTTC; CDR3 protein: CAVATGTGHNEQFF
clone size: NA; V gene: TRBV5-1; D gene: TRBD1; J gene: TRBJ1-1; CDR3 DNA: TGCGCCAGCAGCTCATCAGGGGGTGCTAATTTGTACACTGAAGCTTTCTTT; CDR3 protein: CASSSSGGANLYTEAFF
clone size: NA; V gene: TRBV3-1/TRBV3-2; D gene: TRBD1; J gene: TRBJ2-3; CDR3 DNA: TGTGCCAGCAGCCGGGGACAGGATACGCAGTATTTT; CDR3 protein: CASSRGQDTQYF
clone size: NA; V gene: TRBV21-1; D gene: NA; J gene: TRBJ1-1; CDR3 DNA: TGTGCCAGCAGCAAGCGCCAGGGTTTGGGGAACACTGAAGCTTTCTTT; CDR3 protein: CASSKRQGLGNTEAFF
clone size: NA; V gene: TRBV5-1; D gene: NA; J gene: TRBJ1-1; CDR3 DNA: TGCGCCAGCAGAAACGGGGACTTGGGGACTGAAGCTTTCTTT; CDR3 protein: CASRNGDLGTEAFF
clone size: NA; V gene: TRBV5-1; D gene: TRBD1; J gene: TRBJ1-1; CDR3 DNA: TGCGCCAGCAGCTCCGGACAGGGGAACACTGAAGCTTTCTTT; CDR3 protein: CASSSGQGNTEAFF
clone size: NA; V gene: TRBV25-1; D gene: NA; J gene: TRBJ2-1; CDR3 DNA: TGTGCCAGCAGGAAAGGGGAGGACTTACATGAGCAGTTCTTC; CDR3 protein: CASRKGEDLHEQFF
clone size: NA; V gene: TRBV9; D gene: TRBD2; J gene: TRBJ2-1; CDR3 DNA: TGTGCCAGCGGAGCGGGGGGGCCGGACAATGAGCAGTTCTTC; CDR3 protein: CASGAGGPDNEQFF
clone size: NA; V gene: TRBV4-1; D gene: NA; J gene: TRBJ2-7; CDR3 DNA: TGCGCCAGCAGCCAAAGTGGAGGATCCTACGAGCAGTACTTC; CDR3 protein: CASSQSGGSYEQYF